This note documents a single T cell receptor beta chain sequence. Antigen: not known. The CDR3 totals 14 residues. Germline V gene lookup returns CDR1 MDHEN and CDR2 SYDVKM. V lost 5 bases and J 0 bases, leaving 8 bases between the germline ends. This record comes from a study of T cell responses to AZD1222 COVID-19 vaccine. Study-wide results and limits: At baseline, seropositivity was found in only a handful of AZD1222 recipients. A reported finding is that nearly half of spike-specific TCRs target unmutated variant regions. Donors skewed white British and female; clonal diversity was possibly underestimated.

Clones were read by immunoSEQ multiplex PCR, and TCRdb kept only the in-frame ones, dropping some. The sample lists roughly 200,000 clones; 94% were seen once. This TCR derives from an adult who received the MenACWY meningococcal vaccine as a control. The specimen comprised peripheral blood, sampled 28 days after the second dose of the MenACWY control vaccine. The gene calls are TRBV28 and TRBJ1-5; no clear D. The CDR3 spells CASSLPGSNQPQHF. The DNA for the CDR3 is TGTGCCAGCAGTCTTCCCGGTAGCAATCAGCCCCAGCATTTT.